A single sample is the source of the 28 T cell receptor beta chains below, sequenced in a study of CXCR3-negative and CXCR3-positive naive CD8 T cells. Each TRB cDNA library was prepared by 5' RACE (with UMI labels). Following a re-call of the 5' RACE reads, TCRdb has one entry per CDR3 protein and lacks DNA. This repertoire comprises 92,000 or so distinct CDR3 sequences; its ten largest clones make up around 1%. The source material was naive CXCR3- CD8+ T cells from blood. The subset: CD45RO-CCR7+CD27+CD95- naive CD8+ T cells lacking CXCR3 (TNR3-). These receptors were taken from a human donor in good health. Some clones in this sample may be carry-over from other donors' samples.

This chain uses TRBV2 with TRBJ2-2. CDR1 is SNHLY, CDR2 FYNNEI, per germline. The CDR3 is made up of 13 amino acids. CDR3: CASSERLTGELFF.

CDR3 amino acids: CSARDFGQEYNSPLHF. This chain connects TRBV20-1 to TRBJ1-6; the D call of TRBD1 rests on TCRdb alone, since no DNA is present to check it. The CDR3 contains 16 residues. CDR1 and CDR2 from the germline V gene are DFQATT and SNEGSKA (reference sequence).

Here the CDR3 reads CASSLGVGGPYTGELFF. The rearrangement joins TRBV5-6 to TRBJ2-2; TCRdb's D call of TRBD2 is untestable without DNA. The CDR3 has 17 amino acids. The germline CDR1 and CDR2 sequences are SGHDT and YYEEEE.

The chain carries TRBV11-2 and TRBJ1-2; TCRdb indicates TRBD1, and absent DNA this call remains unverified. CDR1 and CDR2 (germline): SGHAT, FQNNGV. CDR3 length: 15 residues. This CDR3 reads CASSPSPGGSYGYTF.

The rearrangement links TRBV7-8 to TRBJ2-2; the TRBD2 assignment by TCRdb is unverifiable without DNA. Germline V gives CDR1 SGHVS, CDR2 FQNEAQ. CDR3 size: 16 residues. CDR3 region: CASSPTVGWDTGELFF.

V and J are TRBV28 and TRBJ1-1. This CDR3 is built from 11 residues. The germline gives CDR1 MDHEN, CDR2 SYDVKM. The CDR3 loop is CASSPGTFAFF. Together with reference TRBV28 and TRBJ1-1, the CDR3 gives the full variable domain: DVKVTQSSRYLVKRTGEKVFLECVQDMDHENMFWYRQDPGLGLRLIYFSYDVKMKEKGDIPEGYSVSREKKERFSLILESASTNQTSMYLCASSPGTFAFFGQGTRLTVV.

The V and J genes are TRBV19 and TRBJ1-1. The CDR3 runs to 13 residues. Germline values: CDR1 LNHDA, CDR2 SQIVND (reference sequence). The CDR3 sequence is CASSIALDTEAFF.

The chain employs TRBV29-1 and TRBJ1-2; the D gene TCRdb calls, TRBD1, cannot be checked with no DNA. The CDR3 loop spans 11 amino acids. Germline CDR1 reads SQVTM; CDR2 reads ANQGSEA. CDR3 loop: CSVQGSDGYTF.

The chain combines TRBV29-1 with TRBJ2-7. The CDR3 is 11 residues long. CDR1 and CDR2 from the germline V gene are SQVTM and ANQGSEA. The CDR3 sequence is CSAMEYPEQYF.

J is TRBJ2-1 and V is TRBV5-1; the TRBD2 assignment by TCRdb is unverifiable without DNA. CDR3 length: 14 residues. Germline lookup yields CDR1 SGHRS and CDR2 YFSETQ. CDR3 sequence reads: CASGETGSYNEQFF.

The V and J genes are TRBV4-1 and TRBJ2-3. The CDR3 contains 15 residues. Germline values: CDR1 MGHRA, CDR2 YSYEKL. This CDR3 is CASSQGEGGTDTQYF.

This rearrangement joins TRBV19 to TRBJ2-1; lacking DNA, the TRBD2 call made by TCRdb goes unchecked. The CDR3 spans 17 residues. In germline, CDR1 is LNHDA, CDR2 SQIVND (reference sequence). This CDR3 reads CASTWTSGRNFYNEQFF. Complete variable domain (other parts from reference TRBV19 and TRBJ2-1): DGGITQSPKYLFRKEGQNVTLSCEQNLNHDAMYWYRQDPGQGLRLIYYSQIVNDFQKGDIAEGYSVSREKKESFPLTVTSAQKNPTAFYLCASTWTSGRNFYNEQFFGPGTRLTVL.

This chain links TRBV29-1 with TRBJ2-7. CDR1 and CDR2 (germline): SQVTM, ANQGSEA. The CDR3 consists of 14 residues. CDR3 in amino acids: CSVELLGREYEQYF.

The chain combines TRBV28 with TRBJ2-3. This CDR3 is built from 15 residues. CDR1 and CDR2 (germline): MDHEN, SYDVKM. CDR3 loop: CASSSPRLVQDTQYF. The variable domain in full, with the rest retrieved from reference TRBV28 and TRBJ2-3, is DVKVTQSSRYLVKRTGEKVFLECVQDMDHENMFWYRQDPGLGLRLIYFSYDVKMKEKGDIPEGYSVSREKKERFSLILESASTNQTSMYLCASSSPRLVQDTQYFGPGTRLTVL.

The chain couples TRBV19 to TRBJ1-5; without DNA, the TCRdb call of TRBD1 cannot be checked. The length of the CDR3 is 15 residues. CDR1 is LNHDA, CDR2 SQIVND, per germline (reference sequence). CDR3 in amino acids: CASSMHPTGVGPQHF.

The chain has TRBV7-2 and TRBJ2-3; TCRdb's D call, TRBD2, is unchecked because there is no DNA. This CDR3 spans 14 amino acids. CDR1 SGHTA and CDR2 FQGNSA come from the germline V gene. CDR3: CASSSPRGADTQYF.

The chain combines TRBV29-1 with TRBJ2-2; the TCRdb D gene call, TRBD1, has no DNA to confirm it. The germline V gene has CDR1 SQVTM and CDR2 ANQGSEA. The CDR3 length is 14 residues. The CDR3 here is CSVETGSNTGELFF.

The rearrangement uses TRBV29-1 and TRBJ1-5. Per germline, CDR1 SQVTM and CDR2 ANQGSEA. The CDR3 runs to 12 residues. CDR3 protein: CSTGEGDQPQHF.

The chain combines TRBV7-2 with TRBJ2-7; TCRdb designates TRBD2, a call that cannot be tested without DNA. Germline lookup yields CDR1 SGHTA and CDR2 FQGNSA. The CDR3 covers 13 residues. The CDR3 reads CASRYVGSHEQYF.

J is TRBJ2-7 and V is TRBV4-3; as DNA is missing, the TRBD2 call by TCRdb cannot be tested. The CDR3 loop spans 16 amino acids. Germline CDR1 reads LGHNA; CDR2 reads YSLEER. This chain's CDR3 is CASSQDRADENYEQYF.

The chain carries TRBV4-2 and TRBJ1-3; TCRdb's D call of TRBD1 is untestable without DNA. This CDR3 is built from 16 residues. Germline lookup yields CDR1 LGHNA and CDR2 YNFKEQ. This CDR3 reads CASSQGLTGAGNTIYF.

The chain recombines TRBV29-1 with TRBJ2-7. The CDR3 has 11 residues. Looked up from germline, CDR1 is SQVTM and CDR2 is ANQGSEA. The CDR3: CSVEDIYEQYF.

The chain joins TRBV7-6 to TRBJ2-1; TCRdb proposes TRBD1, but this gene call is untestable without DNA. Germline CDR1 and CDR2: SGHVS and FNYEAQ. The length of the CDR3 is 15 residues. CDR3 protein: CASSSGQGLSNEQFF.

J is TRBJ2-7 and V is TRBV2; TCRdb calls TRBD1, which cannot be checked without DNA. The CDR3 runs 13 residues. Germline values: CDR1 SNHLY, CDR2 FYNNEI. This CDR3 reads CASSDRDRYEQYF. The full variable domain, its missing parts supplied by reference TRBV2 and TRBJ2-7, is EPEVTQTPSHQVTQMGQEVILRCVPISNHLYFYWYRQILGQKVEFLVSFYNNEISEKSEIFDDQFSVERPDGSNFTLKIRSTKLEDSAMYFCASSDRDRYEQYFGPGTRLTVT.

The chain couples TRBV12-3 or TRBV12-4 to TRBJ2-5; checking the TCRdb D call of TRBD2 is not possible without DNA. The CDR3 sequence is 15 residues long. CDR3 residues: CASTSEEGNQETQYF.

This sequence joins TRBV2 and TRBJ2-6; TCRdb returns TRBD1, unconfirmable since there is no DNA. CDR1 is SNHLY, CDR2 FYNNEI, per germline. The CDR3 has 20 amino acids. The CDR3 region is CASSEFLPGQVSSGANVLTF.

CDR3: CSVLGEHSGNTIYF. The J gene is TRBJ1-3, the V gene TRBV29-1. This CDR3 spans 14 amino acids. Germline V lookup: CDR1 SQVTM, CDR2 ANQGSEA.

The rearrangement joins TRBV6-6 to TRBJ2-3; TCRdb picks TRBD1, but there is no DNA to check that call. This CDR3 spans 14 amino acids. Germline-derived CDR1 and CDR2 are MNHNY and SVGAGI (reference sequence). The CDR3 region is CASSSSRGADTQYF.